This TCR beta chain derives from a study of Graves' ophthalmopathy and Graves' hyperthyroidism. Notes on the study in general: Its predictions of ophthalmopathy progression gave the model 60% to 71% sensitivity and roughly 76% specificity.

In this sample, this clonotype turned up many times. No antigen is known for it. RNA served as the template for amplifying TCR beta CDR3 regions. The library came from an HTBI-primed first-round RT-PCR and a second-round multiplex PCR. A single record per CDR3 protein comes from TCRdb applying MiXCR to the multiplex PCR reads. This sample carries about 180,000 distinct CDR3 sequences, about 40% of them seen once, and the ten largest clones take about 5.8%. The CDR3 contains 15 residues. Trimming pared 1 base from V and 4 bases from J, leaving 13 bases between. Germline assignment: CDR1 LNHDA and CDR2 SQIVND (reference sequence).

The chain links TRBV19 to TRBJ1-1; D is perhaps TRBD1 (5 bases). Sequencing used peripheral blood. The clonotype originates from a woman aged 40 to 55 with Graves' ophthalmopathy. This CDR3 reads CASSIGDGTGTEAFF. CDR3 bases: TGTGCCAGTAGTATAGGGGACGGGACCGGCACTGAAGCTTTCTTT.